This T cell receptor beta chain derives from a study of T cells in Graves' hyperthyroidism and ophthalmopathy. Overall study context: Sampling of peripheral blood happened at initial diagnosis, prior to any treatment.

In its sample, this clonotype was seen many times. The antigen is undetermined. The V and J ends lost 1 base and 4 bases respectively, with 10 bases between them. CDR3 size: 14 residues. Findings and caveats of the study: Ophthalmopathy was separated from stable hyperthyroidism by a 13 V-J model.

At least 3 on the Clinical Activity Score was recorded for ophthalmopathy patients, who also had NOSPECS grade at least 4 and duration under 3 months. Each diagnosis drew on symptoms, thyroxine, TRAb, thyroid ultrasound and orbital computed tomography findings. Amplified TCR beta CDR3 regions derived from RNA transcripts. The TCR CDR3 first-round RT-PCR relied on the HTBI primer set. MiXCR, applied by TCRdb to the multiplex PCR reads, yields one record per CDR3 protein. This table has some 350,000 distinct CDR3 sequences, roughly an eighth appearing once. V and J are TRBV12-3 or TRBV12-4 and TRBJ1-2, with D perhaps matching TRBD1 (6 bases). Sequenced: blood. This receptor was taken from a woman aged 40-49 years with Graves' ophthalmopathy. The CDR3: CASSLGVGGYGYTF. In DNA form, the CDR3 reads TGTGCCAGCAGTTTAGGGGTAGGGGGCTATGGCTACACCTTC.